The sample holds a few counts of the clone carrying this T cell receptor (beta chain). The antigen is undetermined. The data were taken from a study of beta chain features in type 1 diabetes. Study background: Across every sample, 107,917,701 sorted cells were examined in total. Study results and caveats: A moderate, significant TCRB CDR3 shortening appeared in type 1 diabetes across four CD4+ subsets. Individuals with type 1 diabetes displayed fewer insertions and more deletions at VDJ junctions. Because the template was cDNA, high-expressing cells might be over-represented.

Looked up from germline, CDR1 is SGDLS and CDR2 is YYNGEE. The CDR3 consists of 15 residues. V was pared by 0 bases and J by 4 bases, with 13 bases between. Isolation of CD4+ naive, central memory, regulatory and stem cell-like memory cells was achieved by sorting via CD45RO/CCR7/CD25/CD127/CD95/CD27. The entirety of the isolated RNA underwent reverse transcription, so expressed TCRB transcripts were sequenced. The protocol was immunoSEQ multiplex PCR, while the TCRdb copy is restricted to in-frame clones and leaves out a portion. The repertoire holds 200,000 to 300,000 clones, with just over 20% as singletons.

V usage is TRBV9 and J usage is TRBJ1-2, with D unresolved. The sample consisted of naive CD4+ T cells from blood. This sequence was found in a woman aged 40 to 50 with type 1 diabetes. This CDR3 is CASSVEEGGGYGYTF. CDR3 coding DNA: TGTGCCAGCAGCGTAGAGGAGGGAGGAGGCTATGGCTACACCTTC.